The present entry profiles one T cell receptor beta chain with its context. Its binding antigen is unknown. The sample holds no much larger clone one base away, and base qualities are not on file. Per the germline V gene (reference sequence), DFQATT is the CDR1 and SNEGSKA is the CDR2. V is clipped by 3 bases and J by 10 bases, and the sequence between their germline boundaries is 6 bases long. From the cysteine up to the phenylalanine, the CDR3 has a length of 9 residues. The entry retains the CDR3 DNA only, 27 bases that are in frame from base 1. The library was obtained by PCR. TCRdb names Illumina iSeq 100 as the instrument used. In the paper's pipeline: Non-productive sequences were removed, and CDR3s that did not start with C, did not end with F or W, or were shorter than 7 amino acids were discarded. CDR3 homology was assessed with Levenshtein distances (stringdist) and unrooted phylogenetic trees (ape) in R version 3.6.1. Clones were called with MiXCR by TCRdb after fastp trimmed the public reads at Q25, and only in-frame beta chains were retained. One record per CDR3 amino acid sequence lists the most common genes and DNA. The V and J calls shown here were made by TCRdb, not taken from the authors' results. The sample table records about 18,000 distinct CDR3 sequences; 55% to 65% of these occur just once. Jointly, the top ten make up 0.95% to 1.2% of the sample.

The convalescent patients' positive SARS-CoV-2 PCR tests fell between March and December 2020, which was before the Alpha, Beta and Delta variants emerged in the United States. Ficoll-Paque Plus gradient centrifugation was used to isolate PBMCs from whole blood, and the isolated PBMCs were then either used fresh or cryopreserved at -140C. The sample belongs to a study of vaccination and CD4 T cells after COVID-19 (dated by TCRdb to between 2022 and 2023). For the study in its entirety: Every convalescent patient had a positive nasal swab PCR test for SARS-CoV-2, with mild disease in about nine patients and severe disease in one. Post-vaccine blood samples were collected a median of about 69 days after the second vaccine dose, ranging from roughly 13 to 241 days. The convalescent cohort comprised six males and four females, including two Hispanic individuals, seven Caucasians, two Asians and one multiracial person. Post-COVID blood samples were collected from convalescent patients a median of approximately 100 days after diagnosis, with a range of roughly 35 to 161 days. In 10 COVID-19 convalescent patients and a handful of infection-naive healthy vaccine recipients, the spike-specific CD4+ TCR repertoire before mRNA vaccination was compared with the repertoire after mRNA vaccination. Two doses of either the Pfizer-BioNTech BNT162b2 vaccine (n=8) or the Moderna mRNA-1273 vaccine (n=2) were administered to participants.

Broad study findings and their caveats: The median count of SARS-CoV-2-reactive clonotypes went up from 21 after infection to 38 after vaccination, although the change was not significant. In convalescent patients, a median approximately 83% of post-vaccine SARS-CoV-2-reactive clones were detected only after vaccination, and vaccine-specific priming was suggested by this finding. Of the vaccine-specific clones in convalescent patients, 304 of 307, or nearly all, reacted only to SARS-CoV-2 spike and did not cross-react with common cold coronaviruses. The study included relatively few convalescent patients and did not analyze early timepoints after natural infection.

The origin of this receptor is a human donor who had recovered from COVID-19. Source: CD4+ T cells from blood, taken after SARS-CoV-2 vaccination. The chain is assembled from TRBV20-1 and TRBJ1-2; the D gene assignment is ambiguous. This receptor carries the CDR3 CSASKPYTF. The DNA sequence is as follows: TGCAGTGCTAGTAAGCCCTACACCTTC.